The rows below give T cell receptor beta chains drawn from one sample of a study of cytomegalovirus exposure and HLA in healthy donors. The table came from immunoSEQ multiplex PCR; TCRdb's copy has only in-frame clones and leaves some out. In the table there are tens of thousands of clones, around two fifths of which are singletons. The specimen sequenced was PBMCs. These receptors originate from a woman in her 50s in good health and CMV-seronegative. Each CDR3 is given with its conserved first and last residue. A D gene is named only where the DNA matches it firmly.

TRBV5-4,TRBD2,CASSLTSGSTDTQYF
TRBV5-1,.,CASSTDSLNYGYTF
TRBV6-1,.,CASRVGSSYGYTF
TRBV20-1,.,CSATGPYGYTF
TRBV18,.,CASSPFSEPEQFF
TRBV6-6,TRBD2,CASSYSASGNTGELFF
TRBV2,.,CASTDGSAGSTDTQYF
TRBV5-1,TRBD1,CASSRGQGDSYEQYF
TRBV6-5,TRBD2,CASRAGGSSYEQYF
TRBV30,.,CAWSATPATGELFF
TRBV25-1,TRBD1,CASSDQIPGQGLYGYTF
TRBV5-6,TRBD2,CASSALLAGVGETQYF
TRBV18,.,CASSPLLGAEGNQPQHF
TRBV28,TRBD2,CASSPLAGDQETQYF
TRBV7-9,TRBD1,CASSLAGTGIYGYTF
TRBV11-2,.,CASSSPTANPYNEQFF
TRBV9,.,CASSVGGLAVDTQYF
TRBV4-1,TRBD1,CASSQEGGGRTGGTDTQYF
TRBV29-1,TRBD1,CSVWGRTGGDEQFF
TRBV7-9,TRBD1,CASNNGQGSDTQYF
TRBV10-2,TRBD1,CASSEATGEDTEAFF
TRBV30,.,CAWRTGGGRTEAFF
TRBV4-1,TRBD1,CASSQPGQGSYGSEAFF
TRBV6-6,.,CASIPRGGGNTEAFF
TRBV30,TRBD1,CAWKEGASSEAFF
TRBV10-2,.,CASSEYGGPQYF
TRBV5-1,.,CASSSGGTAGNTIYF
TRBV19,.,CASMEGDNTDTQYF
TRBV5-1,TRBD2,CASSQTSGRHNEQFF
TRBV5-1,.,CASRVSTSSNQPQHF
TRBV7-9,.,CASSLLRERGEQYF
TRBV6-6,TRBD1,CASRHDRAGELFF
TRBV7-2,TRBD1,CASSPWATTGGSYGYTF
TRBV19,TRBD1,CASSIGTGGKTGELFF
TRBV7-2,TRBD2,CASSLVWGGRGNEQFF
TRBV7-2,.,CASSSQGYSSYNEQFF
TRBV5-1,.,CASSQQQFYNEQFF
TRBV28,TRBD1,CASRGTGEAYDQYF
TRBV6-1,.,CASSESEAANYGYTF
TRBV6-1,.,CATGQPDSGNTIYF
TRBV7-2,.,CASSLEAGQPQHF
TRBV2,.,CASSGETVHGQYF
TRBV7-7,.,CASSITRGGYSNQPQHF
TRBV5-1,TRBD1,CASCLIPRGPTDTQYF
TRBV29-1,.,CSTKGGEMNTEAFF
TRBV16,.,CASSQGGTPGGNTIYF
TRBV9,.,CASSGTDNYGYTF
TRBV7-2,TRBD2,CASSLYRGGQFF
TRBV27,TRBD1,CASSSRDRVHGYTF
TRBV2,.,CASSRGAGADTQYF
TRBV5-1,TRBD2,CASSLAGTSLYNEQFF